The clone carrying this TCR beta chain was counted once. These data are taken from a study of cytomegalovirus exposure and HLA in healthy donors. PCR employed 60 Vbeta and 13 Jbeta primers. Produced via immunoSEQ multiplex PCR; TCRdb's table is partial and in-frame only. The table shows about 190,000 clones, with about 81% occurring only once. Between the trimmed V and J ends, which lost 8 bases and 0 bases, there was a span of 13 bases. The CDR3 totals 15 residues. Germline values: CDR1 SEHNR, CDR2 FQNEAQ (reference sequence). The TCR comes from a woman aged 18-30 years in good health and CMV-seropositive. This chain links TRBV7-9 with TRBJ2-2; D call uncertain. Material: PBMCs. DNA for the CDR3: TGTGCCAGCGGATTCTTAACTACGAACACCGGGGAGCTGTTTTTT. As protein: CASGFLTTNTGELFF.